Listed below are T cell receptor beta chains from one sample, sequenced in a study of cytomegalovirus exposure and HLA in healthy donors. Repertoires were generated with immunoSEQ multiplex PCR, while TCRdb's copy carries only in-frame clones and drops some. The profile shows 85,000 to 100,000 clones, roughly 86% of them singletons. The sample comprised PBMCs. These receptors were taken from a man younger than 45 in good health and CMV-seropositive. Each CDR3 is given with its conserved first and last residue. Each record gives: V gene, D gene, J gene, clone size, CDR3 protein, CDR3 DNA. D genes are given only for firm matches. Clone size is shown for a subset of rows, as once, few, many or a class of expanded clone.

TRBV7-9,.,TRBJ2-2,few,CASSLETVNTGELFF,TGTGCCAGCAGCTTAGAGACAGTGAACACCGGGGAGCTGTTTTTT
TRBV10-3,TRBD2,TRBJ2-1,.,CAIGLAGYKSYNEQFF,TGTGCCATCGGACTAGCGGGGTATAAGTCCTACAATGAGCAGTTCTTC
TRBV4-2,.,TRBJ2-7,.,CASSRGTVYEQYF,TGTGCCAGCAGCCGCGGGACTGTCTACGAGCAGTACTTC
TRBV4-1,.,TRBJ2-3,.,CASSQDFNAGTDTQYF,TGCGCCAGCAGCCAAGATTTTAATGCGGGGACAGATACGCAGTATTTT
TRBV6-5,TRBD2,TRBJ2-7,.,CASSYSWASGGHEQYF,TGTGCCAGCAGTTACTCCTGGGCTAGCGGGGGTCACGAGCAGTACTTC
TRBV6-1,.,TRBJ2-1,.,CASHSYNEQFF,TGTGCCAGCCACAGCTACAATGAGCAGTTCTTC
TRBV4-2,.,TRBJ2-7,.,CASSQGAIYEQYF,TGTGCCAGCAGCCAGGGGGCAATCTACGAGCAGTACTTC
TRBV19,.,TRBJ2-1,few,CASSMSLYNEQFF,TGTGCCAGTAGTATGTCCCTTTACAATGAGCAGTTCTTC
TRBV19,TRBD2,TRBJ2-1,.,CASSIRPGLAGGDEQFF,TGTGCCAGTAGTATCCGCCCGGGACTAGCGGGAGGTGATGAGCAGTTCTTC
TRBV7-2,.,TRBJ2-7,.,CASSLVTGQGYEQYF,TGTGCCAGCAGCTTGGTGACAGGCCAGGGATACGAGCAGTACTTC
TRBV10-2,.,TRBJ1-5,few,CASSDRVNQPQHF,TGCGCCAGCAGTGACAGGGTCAATCAGCCCCAGCATTTT
TRBV30,.,TRBJ2-7,.,CAWRAPGYNEQYF,TGTGCCTGGAGGGCCCCCGGGTACAACGAGCAGTACTTC
TRBV9,TRBD2,TRBJ2-7,.,CASSKSSGRSSYEQYF,TGTGCCAGCAGCAAAAGTAGCGGGAGGAGCTCCTACGAGCAGTACTTC
TRBV28,.,TRBJ1-2,.,CASSFPGGGYTF,TGTGCCAGCAGTTTTCCGGGAGGGGGCTACACCTTC
TRBV5-6,TRBD1,TRBJ2-7,.,CASSGGTGGAYEQYF,TGTGCCAGCAGCGGGGGTACAGGGGGCGCGTACGAGCAGTACTTC
TRBV6-5,TRBD1,TRBJ1-4,.,CASRSGTANEKLFF,TGTGCCAGCAGATCCGGGACAGCGAATGAAAAACTGTTTTTT
TRBV5-8,.,TRBJ2-5,.,CASSLAGTQYF,TGTGCCAGCAGCTTGGCCGGGACCCAGTACTTC
TRBV27,TRBD1,TRBJ2-7,.,CASSLSGQGPNRPYEQYF,TGTGCCAGCAGTTTATCGGGACAGGGGCCAAATCGTCCCTACGAGCAGTACTTC
TRBV19,TRBD1,TRBJ1-4,.,CATASDRLNEKLFF,TGTGCCACCGCGTCGGACAGGCTTAATGAAAAACTGTTTTTT
TRBV5-1,.,TRBJ2-7,once,CASSFSWGPYEQYF,TGCGCCAGCAGCTTCTCCTGGGGGCCCTACGAGCAGTACTTC
TRBV27,.,TRBJ1-2,.,CASSFKARDFYGYTF,TGTGCCAGCAGTTTCAAAGCAAGGGACTTCTATGGCTACACCTTC
TRBV27,.,TRBJ2-7,.,CASSLGPLSYEQYF,TGTGCCAGCAGTTTGGGCCCCTTGTCCTACGAGCAGTACTTC